The clone carrying this TCR beta chain showed up just a few times. The antigen is not known. Notes on the study in general: Tumor-infiltrating Treg TCR alpha and beta sequences overlapped most with tumor naive CD4+ T cells, then blood naive. In terms of TCR gene usage, tumor memory CD4+ T cells clustered together with blood and lymph node memory CD4+ cells, as well as with lymph node naive CD4+ cells.

Memory CD4+ T cells were sorted as CD4+CD45RO+CD25- cells. Constant-region reverse primers amplified full-length variable regions, followed by semi-nested Nested Universal Primer A PCR. In TCRdb, the 5' RACE reads were re-called with MiXCR into one record per CDR3 protein. In the table there are 50,000 to 80,000 distinct CDR3 sequences, 22% of which are singletons. Trimming took off 6 bases at V and 5 bases at J, with 11 bases between the two ends. There are 14 residues in the CDR3. CDR1 is MDHEN, CDR2 SYDVKM, per germline. The receptor was isolated from a female donor with breast cancer. The sample was memory CD4+ T cells sorted from a lymph node. Specified subset: memory CD4+ T cells, CD4+CD45RO+CD25-. V usage is TRBV28 and J usage is TRBJ1-6, with a weak D call TRBD1 (6 bases). CDR3 sequence: CASRGGPNNSPLHF. The CDR3 coding sequence is TGTGCCAGCAGGGGGGGGCCTAATAATTCACCCCTCCACTTT.